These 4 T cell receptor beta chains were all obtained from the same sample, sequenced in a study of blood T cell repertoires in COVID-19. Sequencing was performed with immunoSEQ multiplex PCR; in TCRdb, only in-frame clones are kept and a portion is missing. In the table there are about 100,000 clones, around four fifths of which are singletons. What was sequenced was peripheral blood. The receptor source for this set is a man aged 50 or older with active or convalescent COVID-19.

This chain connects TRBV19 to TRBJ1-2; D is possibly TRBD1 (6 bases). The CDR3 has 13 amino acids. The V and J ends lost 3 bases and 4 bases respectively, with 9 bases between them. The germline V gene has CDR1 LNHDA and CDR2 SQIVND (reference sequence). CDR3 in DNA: TGTGCCAGTAGTATCATGGACAGCTATGGCTACACCTTC. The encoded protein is CASSIMDSYGYTF.

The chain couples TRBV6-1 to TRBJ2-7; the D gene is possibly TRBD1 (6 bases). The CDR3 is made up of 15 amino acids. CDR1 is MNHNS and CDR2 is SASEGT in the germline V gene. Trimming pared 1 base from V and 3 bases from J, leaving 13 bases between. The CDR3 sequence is CASSEGSKQGYEQYF. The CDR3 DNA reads TGTGCCAGCAGTGAAGGTTCGAAACAGGGCTACGAGCAGTACTTC.

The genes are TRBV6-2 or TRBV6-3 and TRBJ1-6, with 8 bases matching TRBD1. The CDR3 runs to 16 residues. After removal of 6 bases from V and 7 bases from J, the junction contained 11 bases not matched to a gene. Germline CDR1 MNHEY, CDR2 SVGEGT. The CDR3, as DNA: TGTGCCAGCAGCCCTCGACAGGGGCCAAGGAATTCACCCCTCCACTTT. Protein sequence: CASSPRQGPRNSPLHF.

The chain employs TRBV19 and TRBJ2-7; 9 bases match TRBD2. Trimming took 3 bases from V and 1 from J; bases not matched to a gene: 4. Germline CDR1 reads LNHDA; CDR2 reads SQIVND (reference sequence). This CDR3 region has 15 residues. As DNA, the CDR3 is TGTGCCAGTAGTATTCGACTAGCGGAGTCCTACGAGCAGTACTTC. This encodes CASSIRLAESYEQYF.